The TCR beta chain under discussion was sequenced for a study of graft-versus-host responses after intestinal transplantation. Study at large: Each of the recipients got a multivisceral, liver-intestinal, or isolated intestinal transplant. Findings and limits, study-wide: Detection of GvH clones occurred in recipient marrow, and some had their first appearance in ileum or blood.

V gave up 6 bases and J gave up 0 bases, with 6 bases separating them. Looked up from germline, CDR1 is SQVTM and CDR2 is ANQGSEA. CDR3 length: 11 amino acids. Here immunoSEQ multiplex PCR was the method, and the copy in TCRdb shows in-frame clones only, minus some. There are tens of thousands of clones in the sample; about 88% occur only once, and approximately 0.28% lies in the top ten. About this clone itself: The antigen is unknown.

Material: unstimulated CD4+ T cells sorted from spleen or lymph node cells, obtained before transplant. The sequence was obtained from a human donor who was the organ donor for an intestinal transplant. The rearrangement joins TRBV29-1 to TRBJ2-7, with a weak D call TRBD1 (6 bases). Written as DNA, the CDR3 is TGCAGCGTGGGACACTCCTACGAGCAGTACTTC. This encodes CSVGHSYEQYF.